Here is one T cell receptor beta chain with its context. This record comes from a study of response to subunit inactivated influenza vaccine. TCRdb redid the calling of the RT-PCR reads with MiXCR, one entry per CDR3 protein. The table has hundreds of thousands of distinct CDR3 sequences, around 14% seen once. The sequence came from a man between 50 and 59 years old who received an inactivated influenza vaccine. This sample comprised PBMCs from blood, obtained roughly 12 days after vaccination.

CDR3 coding DNA: TGCGCCAGCAGCCGGGACAGGTACACCGGGGAGCTGTTTTTT. It yields the protein CASSRDRYTGELFF. This chain links TRBV4-3 with TRBJ2-2; 8 bases fit TRBD1. Trimming at V came to 4 bases and at J to 3 bases, leaving 1 base not matched to a gene. The CDR3 has 14 residues. Germline V gene sequence: CDR1 LGHNA, CDR2 YSLEER.